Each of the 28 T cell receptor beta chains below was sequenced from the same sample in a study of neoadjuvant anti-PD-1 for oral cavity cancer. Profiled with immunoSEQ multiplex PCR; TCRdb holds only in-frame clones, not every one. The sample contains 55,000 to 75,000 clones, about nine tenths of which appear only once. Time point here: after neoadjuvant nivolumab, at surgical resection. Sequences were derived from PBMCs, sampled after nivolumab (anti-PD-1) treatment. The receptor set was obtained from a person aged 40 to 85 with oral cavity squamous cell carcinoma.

The CDR3 region has the DNA TGTGCCTGGACACCGGGACAGGGAGCCTACGAGCAGTACTTC. It specifies CAWTPGQGAYEQYF. The chain recombines TRBV30 with TRBJ2-5, with TRBD1 matching 9 bases. The J call may be wrong; the DNA end is better matched by TRBJ2-7. The CDR3 is made up of 14 amino acids. Per germline, CDR1 GTSNPN and CDR2 SVGIG (reference sequence).

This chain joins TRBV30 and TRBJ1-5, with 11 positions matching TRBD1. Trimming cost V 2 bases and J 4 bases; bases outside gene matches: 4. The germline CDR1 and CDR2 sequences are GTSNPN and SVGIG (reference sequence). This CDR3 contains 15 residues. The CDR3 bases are TGTGCCTGGAGTTTAGGACAGGGGGCGAATCAGCCCCAGCATTTT. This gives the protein CAWSLGQGANQPQHF.

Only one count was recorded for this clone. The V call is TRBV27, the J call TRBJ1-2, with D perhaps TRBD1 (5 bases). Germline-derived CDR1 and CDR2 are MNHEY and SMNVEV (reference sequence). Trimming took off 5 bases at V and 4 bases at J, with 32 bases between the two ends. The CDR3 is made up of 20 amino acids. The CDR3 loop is CASSPQQVFQGKRGTYGYTF. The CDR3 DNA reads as TGTGCCAGCAGTCCACAACAGGTCTTTCAGGGAAAAAGGGGAACCTATGGCTACACCTTC.

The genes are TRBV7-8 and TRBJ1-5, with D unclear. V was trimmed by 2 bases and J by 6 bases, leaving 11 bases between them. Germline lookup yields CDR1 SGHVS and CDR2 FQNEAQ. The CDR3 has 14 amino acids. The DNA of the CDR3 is TGTGCCAGCAGCTTATTAGTCAGTGGTCAGCCCCAGCATTTT. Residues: CASSLLVSGQPQHF.

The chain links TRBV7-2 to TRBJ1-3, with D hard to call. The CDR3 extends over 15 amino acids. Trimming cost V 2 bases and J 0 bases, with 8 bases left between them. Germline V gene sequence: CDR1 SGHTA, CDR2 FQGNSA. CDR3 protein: CASSLLSVSGNTIYF. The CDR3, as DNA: TGTGCCAGCAGCTTATTGTCAGTCTCTGGAAACACCATATATTTT.

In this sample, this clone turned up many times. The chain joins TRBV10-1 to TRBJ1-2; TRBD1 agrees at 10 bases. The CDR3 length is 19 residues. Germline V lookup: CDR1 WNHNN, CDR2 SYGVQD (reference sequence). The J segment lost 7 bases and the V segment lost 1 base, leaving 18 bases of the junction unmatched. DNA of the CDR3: TGCGCCAGCAGTGAGTTACCCCGACAGGGGGCCCTGCTAGGCTCTGGCTACACCTTC. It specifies CASSELPRQGALLGSGYTF.

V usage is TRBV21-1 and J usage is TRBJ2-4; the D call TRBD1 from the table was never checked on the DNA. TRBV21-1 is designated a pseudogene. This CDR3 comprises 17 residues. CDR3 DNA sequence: TGTGCCAGCAGCAAAACAGGGGAGTTTGGGGCCAAAAACATTCAGTACTTC. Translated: CASSKTGEFGAKNIQYF.

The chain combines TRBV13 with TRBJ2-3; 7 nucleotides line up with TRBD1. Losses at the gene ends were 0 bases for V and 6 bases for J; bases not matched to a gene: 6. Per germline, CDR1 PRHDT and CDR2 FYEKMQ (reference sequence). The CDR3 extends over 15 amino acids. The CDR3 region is CASSLGGGGGDTQYF. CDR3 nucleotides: TGTGCCAGCAGCTTAGGAGGGGGCGGTGGGGATACGCAGTATTTT.

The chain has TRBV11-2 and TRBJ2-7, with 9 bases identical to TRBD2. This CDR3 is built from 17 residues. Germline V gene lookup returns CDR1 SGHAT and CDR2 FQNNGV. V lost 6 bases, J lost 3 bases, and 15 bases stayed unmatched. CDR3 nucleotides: TGTGCCAGCAGTTCGGGTTTTCGGGCTAGCGGGGACTACGAGCAGTACTTC. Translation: CASSSGFRASGDYEQYF.

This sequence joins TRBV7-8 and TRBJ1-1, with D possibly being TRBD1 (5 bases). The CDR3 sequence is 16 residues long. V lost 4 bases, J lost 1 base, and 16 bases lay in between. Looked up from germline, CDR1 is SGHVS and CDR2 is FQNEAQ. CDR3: CASSYPAGRTNTEAFF. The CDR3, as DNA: TGTGCCAGCAGCTATCCGGCGGGACGAACGAACACTGAAGCTTTCTTT.

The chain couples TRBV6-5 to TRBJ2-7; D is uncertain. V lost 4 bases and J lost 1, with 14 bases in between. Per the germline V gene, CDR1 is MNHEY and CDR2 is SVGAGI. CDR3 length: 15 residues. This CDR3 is CASSSLSKGSYEQYF. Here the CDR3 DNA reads TGTGCCAGCAGTTCCTTGAGCAAAGGTTCCTACGAGCAGTACTTC.

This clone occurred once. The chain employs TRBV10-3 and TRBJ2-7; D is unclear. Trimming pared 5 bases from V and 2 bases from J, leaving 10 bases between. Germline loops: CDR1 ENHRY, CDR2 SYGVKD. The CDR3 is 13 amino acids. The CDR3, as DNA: TGTGCCATCAGTTTGCAAGGGCCCTACGAGCAGTACTTC. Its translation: CAISLQGPYEQYF.

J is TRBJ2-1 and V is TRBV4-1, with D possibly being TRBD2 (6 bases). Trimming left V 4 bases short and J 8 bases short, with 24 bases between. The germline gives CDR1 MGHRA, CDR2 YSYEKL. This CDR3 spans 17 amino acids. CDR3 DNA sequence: TGCGCCAGCAGCCCCCGATCCGTAAGGAGGGGTGGCGATGAGCAGTTCTTC. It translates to CASSPRSVRRGGDEQFF.

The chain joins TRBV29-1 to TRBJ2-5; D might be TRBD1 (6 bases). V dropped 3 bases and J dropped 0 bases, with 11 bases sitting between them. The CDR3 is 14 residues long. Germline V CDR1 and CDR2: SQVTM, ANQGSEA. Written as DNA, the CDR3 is TGCAGCGTTGATTTCGGGACAAACCAAGAGACCCAGTACTTC. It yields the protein CSVDFGTNQETQYF.

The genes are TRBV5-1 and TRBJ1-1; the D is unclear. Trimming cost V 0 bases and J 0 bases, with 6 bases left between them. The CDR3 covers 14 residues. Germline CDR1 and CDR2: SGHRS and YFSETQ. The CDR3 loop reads CASSLGTMNTEAFF. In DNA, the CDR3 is TGCGCCAGCAGCTTGGGTACTATGAACACTGAAGCTTTCTTT.

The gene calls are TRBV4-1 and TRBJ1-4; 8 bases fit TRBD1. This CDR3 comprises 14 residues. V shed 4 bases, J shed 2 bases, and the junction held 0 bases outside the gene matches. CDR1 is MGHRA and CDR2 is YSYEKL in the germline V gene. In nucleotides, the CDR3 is TGCGCCAGCAGCCGACAGGGGACTAATGAAAAACTGTTTTTT. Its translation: CASSRQGTNEKLFF.

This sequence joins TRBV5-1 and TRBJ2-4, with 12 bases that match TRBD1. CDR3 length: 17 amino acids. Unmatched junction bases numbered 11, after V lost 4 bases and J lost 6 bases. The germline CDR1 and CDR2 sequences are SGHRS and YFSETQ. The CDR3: CASSNPGTGGAGNIQYF. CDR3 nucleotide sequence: TGCGCCAGCAGCAACCCCGGGACAGGGGGCGCAGGAAACATTCAGTACTTC.

The DNA of the CDR3 is TGTGCCAGCAGCCTGTACGACAGCTTGAACACTGAAGCTTTCTTT. This gives the protein CASSLYDSLNTEAFF. This sequence joins TRBV5-5 and TRBJ1-1; D is possibly TRBD1 (5 bases). V was trimmed by 4 bases and J by 0 bases, leaving 13 bases between them. The length of the CDR3 is 15 residues. The germline V gene encodes CDR1 SGHKS and CDR2 YYEKEE (reference sequence).

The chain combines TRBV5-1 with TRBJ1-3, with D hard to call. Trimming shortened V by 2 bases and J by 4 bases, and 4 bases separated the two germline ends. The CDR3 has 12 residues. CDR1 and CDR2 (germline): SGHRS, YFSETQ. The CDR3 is CASSLQGNTIYF. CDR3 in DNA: TGCGCCAGCAGCTTACAGGGAAACACCATATATTTT.

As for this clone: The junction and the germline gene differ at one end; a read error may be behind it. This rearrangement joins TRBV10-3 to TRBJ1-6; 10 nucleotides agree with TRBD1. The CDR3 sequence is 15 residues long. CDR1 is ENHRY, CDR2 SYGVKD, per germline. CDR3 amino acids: CATSDRGPDNSPLHF. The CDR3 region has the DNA TGTGCCACCAGTGACAGGGGGCCCGATAATTCACCCCTCCACTTT.

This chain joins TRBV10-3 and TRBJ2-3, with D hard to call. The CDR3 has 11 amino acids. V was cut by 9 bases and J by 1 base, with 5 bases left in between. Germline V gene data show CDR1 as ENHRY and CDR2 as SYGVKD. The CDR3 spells CAISGTDTQYF. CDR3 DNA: TGTGCCATATCCGGCACAGATACGCAGTATTTT.

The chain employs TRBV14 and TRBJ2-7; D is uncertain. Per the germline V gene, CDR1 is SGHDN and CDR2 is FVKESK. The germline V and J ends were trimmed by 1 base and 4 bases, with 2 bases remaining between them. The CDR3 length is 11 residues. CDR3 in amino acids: CASSQVYEQYF. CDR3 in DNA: TGTGCCAGCAGCCAAGTGTACGAGCAGTACTTC.

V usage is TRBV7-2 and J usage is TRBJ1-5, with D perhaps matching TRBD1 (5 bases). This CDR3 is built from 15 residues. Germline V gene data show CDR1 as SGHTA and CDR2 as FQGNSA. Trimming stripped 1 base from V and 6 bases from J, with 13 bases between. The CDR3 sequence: CASSLVGGGGQPQHF. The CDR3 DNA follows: TGTGCCAGCAGCTTAGTAGGCGGGGGTGGTCAGCCCCAGCATTTT.

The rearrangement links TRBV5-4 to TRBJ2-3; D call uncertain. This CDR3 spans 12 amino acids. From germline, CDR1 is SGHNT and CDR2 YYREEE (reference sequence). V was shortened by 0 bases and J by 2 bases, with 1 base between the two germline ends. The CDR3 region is CASSLDTDTQYF. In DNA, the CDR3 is TGTGCCAGCAGCTTGGACACAGATACGCAGTATTTT.

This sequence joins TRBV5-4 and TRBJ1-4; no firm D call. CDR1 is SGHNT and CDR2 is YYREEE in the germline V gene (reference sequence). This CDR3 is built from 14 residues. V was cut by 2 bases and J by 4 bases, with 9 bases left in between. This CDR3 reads CASSFGSGNEKLFF. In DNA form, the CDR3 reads TGTGCCAGCAGCTTCGGCTCGGGTAATGAAAAACTGTTTTTT.

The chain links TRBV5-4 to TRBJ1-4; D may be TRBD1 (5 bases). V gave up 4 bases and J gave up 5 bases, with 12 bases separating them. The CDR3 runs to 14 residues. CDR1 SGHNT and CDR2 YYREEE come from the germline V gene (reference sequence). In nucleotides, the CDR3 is TGTGCCAGCAGCCAGGGACTGATGAATGAAAAACTGTTTTTT. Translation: CASSQGLMNEKLFF.

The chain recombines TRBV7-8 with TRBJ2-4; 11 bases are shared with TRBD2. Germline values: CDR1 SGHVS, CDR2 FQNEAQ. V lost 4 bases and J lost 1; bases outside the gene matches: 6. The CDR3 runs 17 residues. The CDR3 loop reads CASSSVTSGNAKNIQYF. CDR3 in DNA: TGTGCCAGCAGCTCGGTGACTAGCGGGAATGCCAAAAACATTCAGTACTTC.

The CDR3 loop reads CASSQSMTGRAGANVLTF. In DNA, the CDR3 is TGCGCCAGCAGCCAATCTATGACAGGGAGAGCTGGGGCCAACGTCCTGACTTTC. The chain combines TRBV4-1 with TRBJ2-6, with TRBD1 identical over 7 bases. Trimming at V came to 2 bases and at J to 2 bases, leaving 9 bases not matched to a gene. Germline lookup yields CDR1 MGHRA and CDR2 YSYEKL. This CDR3 region has 18 residues.